The 5 T cell receptor beta chains below were found in one sample sequenced in a study of neurological immune-mediated disorders (dated by TCRdb to between 2018 and 2021). Preparation of the library involved 5' RACE. The sequencer was an Illumina HiSeq 2500. TCRdb cleaned the public reads at Q25 with fastp, built clones with MiXCR and kept in-frame beta chains. Identical CDR3 protein sequences are pooled into one entry, listed with their most common genes and DNA. For this sample the table gives some 68,000 distinct CDR3 sequences, of which roughly 15% were detected only once. Roughly 4.5% of the sample belongs to the ten largest clones. In the paper's terms, the time point label means: longitudinal time-point 1 (baseline). Sequencing was performed on PBMCs. These receptor sequences come from a female donor with HTLV-1-associated myelopathy (HAM/TSP).

The table lists this clonotype with many counts. The chain links TRBV29-1 to TRBJ2-1; TRBD1 is a possible D gene (6 bases). Germline CDR1 and CDR2: SQVTM and ANQGSEA. This CDR3 is built from 15 residues. Trimming stripped 3 bases from V and 0 bases from J, with 12 bases between. CDR3 bases: TGCAGCGTTGAGCCGGGACAAAGCTCCTACAATGAGCAGTTCTTC. Translating it yields CSVEPGQSSYNEQFF.

This clonotype was seen ten or more times. The chain joins TRBV9 to TRBJ2-1; possibly TRBD2 for D (8 bases). Germline assignment: CDR1 SGDLS and CDR2 YYNGEE. The CDR3 spans 15 residues. V gave up 0 bases and J gave up 7 bases, with 14 bases separating them. The CDR3 DNA reads TGTGCCAGCAGCGTAGAGGGGGCTAGCGGGAATGAGCAGTTCTTC. It codes for CASSVEGASGNEQFF.

This clonotype was seen many times. The gene calls are TRBV29-1 and TRBJ2-1; perhaps TRBD1 as D (5 bases). The CDR3 spans 13 residues. V lost 4 bases, J lost 10 bases, and 17 bases lay in between. CDR1 and CDR2 from the germline V gene are SQVTM and ANQGSEA. The CDR3 DNA is TGCAGCGTTGTTTGGGCAGGGTCGGTCGAGCAGTTCTTC. This codes for CSVVWAGSVEQFF.

There are many counts of this clonotype. The genes are TRBV5-1 and TRBJ2-2, with D possibly being TRBD1 (5 bases). The CDR3 sequence is 14 residues long. The V and J ends lost 3 bases and 3 bases respectively, with 9 bases between them. Per germline, CDR1 SGHRS and CDR2 YFSETQ. In DNA, the CDR3 is TGCGCCAGCAGCTCAGGGTTGGACACCGGGGAGCTGTTTTTT. Translation: CASSSGLDTGELFF.

This clonotype was observed at least ten times. This rearrangement joins TRBV5-6 to TRBJ1-2; D gene uncertain. The CDR3 runs to 16 residues. Germline V gene data show CDR1 as SGHDT and CDR2 as YYEEEE. The ends were cut back, 4 bases at V and 0 bases at J, with 16 bases in the middle. CDR3 DNA: TGTGCCAGCAGCGCCGGTTTTTTATCCGCTAACTATGGCTACACCTTC. Its protein product is CASSAGFLSANYGYTF.